This T cell receptor beta chain derives from a study of cytomegalovirus exposure and HLA in healthy donors. CDR1 is SGDLS, CDR2 YYNGEE, per germline. V lost 0 bases and J lost 1; bases outside the gene matches: 4. The length of the CDR3 is 16 residues. Primers: 60 Vbeta forward and 13 Jbeta reverse. Using immunoSEQ multiplex PCR, the repertoire was profiled, and TCRdb retains in-frame clones only, with some absent. This table has some 140,000 clones, about 80% appearing once. As to this clone: The sample carries other DNA sequences with the same CDR3.

What was sequenced was PBMCs. The chain recombines TRBV9 with TRBJ2-3, with TRBD2 identical over 8 bases. This TCR was recovered from a man younger than 45 in good health. The CDR3 sequence: CASSVGPGGGTDTQYF. CDR3 DNA: TGTGCCAGCAGCGTAGGGCCGGGAGGGGGCACAGATACGCAGTATTTT.